A single sample is the source of the 6 T cell receptor beta chains below, sequenced in a study of blood T cell repertoires in COVID-19. Produced via immunoSEQ multiplex PCR; TCRdb's table is partial and in-frame only. The sample comprises about 400,000 clones, around nine tenths of which are singletons, and 1.5% to 2% rests with the top ten. The sample was PBMCs or T cells enriched from blood (not recorded which). Source of these receptors: a woman aged 25-40 years who had recovered from COVID-19.

The chain couples TRBV10-3 to TRBJ2-5, with 8 bases that match TRBD1. V was pared by 11 bases and J by 4 bases, with 12 bases of the junction left unmatched. The CDR3 length is 14 residues. Germline V gene data show CDR1 as ENHRY and CDR2 as SYGVKD. CDR3 sequence reads: CAATDRGNRETQYF. DNA for the CDR3: TGTGCCGCCACTGACAGGGGTAATCGAGAGACCCAGTACTTC.

V gene TRBV19 combines with J gene TRBJ1-5; TRBD1 is a possible D gene (6 bases). Trimming shortened V by 7 bases and J by 5 bases, and 24 bases separated the two germline ends. This CDR3 is built from 17 residues. Germline assignment: CDR1 LNHDA and CDR2 SQIVND (reference sequence). The CDR3 DNA reads as TGTGCCAGTACCAACTCCAAACAGGGAGGGGCTCATCAGCCCCAGCATTTT. Translation gives CASTNSKQGGAHQPQHF.

V is TRBV12-3 or TRBV12-4 and J is TRBJ1-1, with D possibly being TRBD1 (5 bases). Deletions cut 5 bases from V and 11 bases from J, with 9 bases between. This CDR3 region has 10 residues. The CDR3 nucleotides are TGTGCCAGCAGTCGGTCAGGGGCTTTCTTT. Amino acid sequence: CASSRSGAFF.

The gene calls are TRBV4-1 and TRBJ1-6, with D unclear. This CDR3 is built from 18 residues. V was clipped by 0 bases and J by 1 base, with 13 bases between them. Germline V gene lookup returns CDR1 MGHRA and CDR2 YSYEKL. CDR3 protein: CASSQDRDGGSYNSPLHF. The CDR3 nucleotides are TGCGCCAGCAGCCAAGATAGGGATGGAGGATCCTATAATTCACCCCTCCACTTT.

The chain joins TRBV11-2 to TRBJ1-4, with D unclear. This CDR3 contains 14 residues. Germline V gene data show CDR1 as SGHAT and CDR2 as FQNNGV. V was trimmed by 4 bases and J by 5 bases, leaving 11 bases between them. This CDR3 is CASSSFRRNEKLFF. CDR3 sequence (DNA): TGTGCCAGCAGCTCTTTCCGGAGAAATGAAAAACTGTTTTTT.

The genes are TRBV5-6 and TRBJ2-1; no definite D call. The CDR3 is made up of 12 amino acids. Germline V gene lookup returns CDR1 SGHDT and CDR2 YYEEEE. V lost 1 base to trimming and J lost 10 bases, with 9 bases between them. The CDR3 DNA is TGTGCCAGCAGCTTGATTGAGCGAGAGCAGTTCTTC. Its protein product is CASSLIEREQFF.